This entry is about one TCR beta chain. Focal radiation plus CTLA-4 blockade with ipilimumab was given to patients with chemo-refractory metastatic non-small-cell lung cancer. This sample stems from a study of radiotherapy plus CTLA-4 blockade in lung cancer. Turning to the study itself: Across the patients, objective responses occurred in more than 15%, and disease control in approximately 30%.

Germline V gene sequence: CDR1 SGHVS, CDR2 FQNEAQ. The CDR3 extends over 15 amino acids. With 1 base clipped from V and 1 base from J, the junction kept 4 bases outside the gene matches. Method: immunoSEQ multiplex PCR; TCRdb's copy keeps in-frame clones and lacks some. The sample lists over 100,000 clones; more than 65% were seen once. The chain carries TRBV7-8 and TRBJ2-7, with 7 bases lining up with TRBD1. The receptor comes from a human donor with non-small cell lung cancer that progressed on radiotherapy plus ipilimumab. Some clones in this sample may be carry-over from other donors' samples. Material: peripheral blood, obtained from a patient treated with radiotherapy plus ipilimumab. CDR3 amino acids: CASSLGTGLSYEQYF. The CDR3 region has the DNA TGTGCCAGCAGCTTAGGGACAGGACTTTCCTACGAGCAGTACTTC.